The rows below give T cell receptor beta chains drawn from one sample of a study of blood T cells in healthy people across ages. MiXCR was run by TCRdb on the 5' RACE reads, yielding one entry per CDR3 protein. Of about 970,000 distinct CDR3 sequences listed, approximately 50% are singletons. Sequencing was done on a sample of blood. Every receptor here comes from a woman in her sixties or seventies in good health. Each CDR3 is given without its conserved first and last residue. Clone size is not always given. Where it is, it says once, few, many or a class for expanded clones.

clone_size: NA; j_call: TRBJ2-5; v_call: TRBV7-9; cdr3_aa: ASSEQGQETQY
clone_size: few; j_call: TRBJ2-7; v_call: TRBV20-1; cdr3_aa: SARLAGGLYEQY
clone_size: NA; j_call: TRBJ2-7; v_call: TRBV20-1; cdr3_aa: SASSSGREGQY
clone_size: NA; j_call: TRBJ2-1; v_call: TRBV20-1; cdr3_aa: SARGQGGNEQF
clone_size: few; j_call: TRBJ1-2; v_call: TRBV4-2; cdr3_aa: ASSPKRGNYGYT
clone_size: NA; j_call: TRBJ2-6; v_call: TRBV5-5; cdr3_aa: ASSLLVAEAPYSGANVLT
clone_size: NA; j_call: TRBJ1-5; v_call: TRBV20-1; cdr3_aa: SASFQSYQPQH
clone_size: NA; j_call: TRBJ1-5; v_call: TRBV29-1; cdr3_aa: SARTGLWQPQH
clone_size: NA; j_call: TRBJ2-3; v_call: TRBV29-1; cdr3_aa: SAQGSRANTQY
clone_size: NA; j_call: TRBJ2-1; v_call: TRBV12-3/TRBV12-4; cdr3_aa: ASSPGQEQF
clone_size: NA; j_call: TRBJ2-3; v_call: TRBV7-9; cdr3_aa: ASTQGDGGTDTQY
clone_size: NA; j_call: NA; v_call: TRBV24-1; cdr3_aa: ATSDTGTGSSYEQY
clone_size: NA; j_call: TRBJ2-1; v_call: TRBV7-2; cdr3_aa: ASSLALGAQGEQF
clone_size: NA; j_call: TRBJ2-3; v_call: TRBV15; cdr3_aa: ATSLLAPDTQY
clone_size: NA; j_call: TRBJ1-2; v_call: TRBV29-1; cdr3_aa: SVPARQGVVGYT
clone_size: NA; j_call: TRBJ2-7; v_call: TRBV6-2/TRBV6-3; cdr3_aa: ASSRRASPAQY
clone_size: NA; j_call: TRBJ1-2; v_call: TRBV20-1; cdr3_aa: SAYINYGYT
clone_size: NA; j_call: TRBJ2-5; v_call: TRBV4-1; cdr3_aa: ASSQDFRTEQETQY
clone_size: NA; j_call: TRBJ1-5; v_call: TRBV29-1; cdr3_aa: SVRQGEAQPQH
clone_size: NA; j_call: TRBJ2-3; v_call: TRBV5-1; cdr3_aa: ASKRLAGDTDTQY
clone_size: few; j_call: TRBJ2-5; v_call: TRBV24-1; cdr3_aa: ATSVGPAVQETQY
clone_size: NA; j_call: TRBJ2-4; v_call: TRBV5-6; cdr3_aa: ASSLGPTSVEQY
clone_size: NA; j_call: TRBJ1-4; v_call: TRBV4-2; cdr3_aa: ASSHPPTGTNEQLF
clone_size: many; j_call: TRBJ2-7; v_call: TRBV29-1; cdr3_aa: SVTRQGYEQY
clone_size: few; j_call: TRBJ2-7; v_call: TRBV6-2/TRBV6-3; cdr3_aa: ASSTPSGRIHEQY
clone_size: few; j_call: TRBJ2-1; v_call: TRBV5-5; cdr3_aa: ASSLWSGYNEQF
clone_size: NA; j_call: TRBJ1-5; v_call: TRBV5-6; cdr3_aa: ASSLGEWGNQPQH
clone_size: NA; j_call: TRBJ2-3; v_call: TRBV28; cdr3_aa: ASRSDEASYEQY
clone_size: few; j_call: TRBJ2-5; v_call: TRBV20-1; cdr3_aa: SARDVRAPQETQY
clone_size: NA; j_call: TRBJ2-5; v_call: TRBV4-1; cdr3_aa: ASSRGTGGQETQY
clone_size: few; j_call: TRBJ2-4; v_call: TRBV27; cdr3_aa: ASSSRQGLAKNIQY
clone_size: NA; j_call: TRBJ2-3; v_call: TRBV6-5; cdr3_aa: ASSYSGLAGNTDTQY
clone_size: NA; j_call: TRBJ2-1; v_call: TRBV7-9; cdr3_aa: ASSRPLAASYNEQF
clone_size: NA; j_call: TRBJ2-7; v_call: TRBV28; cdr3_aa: ATKTPPVMAFAYEQY
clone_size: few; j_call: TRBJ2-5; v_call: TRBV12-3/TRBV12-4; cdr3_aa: ASSFHQGETQY
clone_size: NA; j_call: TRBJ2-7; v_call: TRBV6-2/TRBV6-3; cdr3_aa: ASRCMRYEQY
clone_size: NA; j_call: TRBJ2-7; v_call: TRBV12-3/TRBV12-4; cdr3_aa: ASSRTTEQY
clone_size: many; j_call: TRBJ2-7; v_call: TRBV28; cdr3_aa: ASSPDVADEQY
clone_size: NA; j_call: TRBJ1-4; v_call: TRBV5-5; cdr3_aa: ASSFGQEERKLF
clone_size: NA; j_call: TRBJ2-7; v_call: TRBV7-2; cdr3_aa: ASSLGASCEQY